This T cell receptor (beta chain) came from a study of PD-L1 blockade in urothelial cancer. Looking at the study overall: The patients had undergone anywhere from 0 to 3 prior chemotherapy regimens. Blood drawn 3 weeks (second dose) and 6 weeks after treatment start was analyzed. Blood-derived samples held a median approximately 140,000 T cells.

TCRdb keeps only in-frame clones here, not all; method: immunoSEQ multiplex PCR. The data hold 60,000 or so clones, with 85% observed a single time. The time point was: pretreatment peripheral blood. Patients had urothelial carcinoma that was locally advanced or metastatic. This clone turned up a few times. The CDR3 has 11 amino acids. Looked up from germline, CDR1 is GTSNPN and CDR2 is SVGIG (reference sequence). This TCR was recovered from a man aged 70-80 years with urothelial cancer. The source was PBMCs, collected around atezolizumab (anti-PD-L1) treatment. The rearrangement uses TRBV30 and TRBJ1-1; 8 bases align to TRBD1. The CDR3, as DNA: TGTGCTGACAGGGGCGGCACTGAAGCTTTCTTT. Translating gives CADRGGTEAFF.